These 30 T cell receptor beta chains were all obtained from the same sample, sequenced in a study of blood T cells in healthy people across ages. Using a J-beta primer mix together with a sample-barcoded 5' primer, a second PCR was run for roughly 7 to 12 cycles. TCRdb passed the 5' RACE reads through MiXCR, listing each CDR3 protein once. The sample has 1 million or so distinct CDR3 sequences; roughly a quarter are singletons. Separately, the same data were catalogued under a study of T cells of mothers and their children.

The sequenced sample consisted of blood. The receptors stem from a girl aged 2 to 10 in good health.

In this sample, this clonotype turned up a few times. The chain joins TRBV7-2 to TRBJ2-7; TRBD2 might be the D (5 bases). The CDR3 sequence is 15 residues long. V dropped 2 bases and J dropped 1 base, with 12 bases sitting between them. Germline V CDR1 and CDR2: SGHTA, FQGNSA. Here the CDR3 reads CASSLRAGPSYEQYF. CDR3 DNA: TGTGCCAGCAGCTTAAGGGCGGGCCCATCCTACGAGCAGTACTTC.

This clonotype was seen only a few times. The CDR3 here is CSVVWGTQYF. The CDR3 DNA follows: TGCAGCGTTGTATGGGGGACCCAGTACTTC. V gene TRBV29-1 combines with J gene TRBJ2-5; no definite D call. The CDR3 is made up of 10 amino acids. Germline V CDR1 and CDR2: SQVTM, ANQGSEA. Trimming stripped 4 bases from V and 7 bases from J, with 7 bases between.

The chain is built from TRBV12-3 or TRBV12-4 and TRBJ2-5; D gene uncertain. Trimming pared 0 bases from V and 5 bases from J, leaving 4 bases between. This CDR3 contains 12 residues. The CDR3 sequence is CASSLADETQYF. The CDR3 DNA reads TGTGCCAGCAGTTTAGCCGACGAGACCCAGTACTTC.

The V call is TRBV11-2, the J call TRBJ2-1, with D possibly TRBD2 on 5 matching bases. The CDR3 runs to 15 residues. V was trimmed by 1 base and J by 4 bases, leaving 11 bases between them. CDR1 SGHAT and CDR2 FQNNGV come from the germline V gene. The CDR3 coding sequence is TGTGCCAGCAGCTTAGCGGACTCTACATACAATGAGCAGTTCTTC. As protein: CASSLADSTYNEQFF.

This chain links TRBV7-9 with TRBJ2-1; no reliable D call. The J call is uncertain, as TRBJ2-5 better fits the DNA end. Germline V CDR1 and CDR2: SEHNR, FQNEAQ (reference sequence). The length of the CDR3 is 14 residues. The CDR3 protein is CASSIRHSEETQYF. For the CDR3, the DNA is TGTGCCAGCAGCATTCGTCACAGCGAAGAGACCCAGTACTTC.

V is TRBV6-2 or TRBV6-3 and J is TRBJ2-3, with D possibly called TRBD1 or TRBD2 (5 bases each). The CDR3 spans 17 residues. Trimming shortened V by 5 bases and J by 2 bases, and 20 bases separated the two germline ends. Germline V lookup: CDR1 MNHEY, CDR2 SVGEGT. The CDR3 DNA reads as TGTGCCAGCAGTATCGGCCACAGGCACGGGGCCACAGATACGCAGTATTTT. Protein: CASSIGHRHGATDTQYF.

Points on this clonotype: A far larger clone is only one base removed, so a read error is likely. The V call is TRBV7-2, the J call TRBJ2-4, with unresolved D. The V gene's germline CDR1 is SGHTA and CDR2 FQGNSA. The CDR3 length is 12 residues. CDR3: CASSLAKNILYF. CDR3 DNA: TGTGCCAGCAGCTTAGCCAAAAACATTCTGTACTTC.

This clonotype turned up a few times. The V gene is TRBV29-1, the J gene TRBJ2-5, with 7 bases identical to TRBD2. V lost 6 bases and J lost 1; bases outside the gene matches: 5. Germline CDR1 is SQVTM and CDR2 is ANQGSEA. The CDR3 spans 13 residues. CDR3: CSVASGIQETQYF. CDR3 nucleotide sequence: TGCAGCGTCGCTAGCGGCATCCAAGAGACCCAGTACTTC.

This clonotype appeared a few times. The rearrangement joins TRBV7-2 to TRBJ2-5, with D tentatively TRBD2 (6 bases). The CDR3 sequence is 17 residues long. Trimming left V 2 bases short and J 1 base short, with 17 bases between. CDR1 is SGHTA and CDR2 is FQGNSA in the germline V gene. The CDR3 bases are TGTGCCAGCAGCTTAAGGGTGGGCGGGGATACCCAAGAGACCCAGTACTTC. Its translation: CASSLRVGGDTQETQYF.

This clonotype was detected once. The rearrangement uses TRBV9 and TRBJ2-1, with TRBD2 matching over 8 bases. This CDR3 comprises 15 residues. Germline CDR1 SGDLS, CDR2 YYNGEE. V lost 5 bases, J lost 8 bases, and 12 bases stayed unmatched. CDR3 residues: CASRRGSGSFDEQFF. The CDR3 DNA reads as TGTGCCAGCAGGAGAGGAAGCGGGAGTTTTGATGAGCAGTTCTTC.

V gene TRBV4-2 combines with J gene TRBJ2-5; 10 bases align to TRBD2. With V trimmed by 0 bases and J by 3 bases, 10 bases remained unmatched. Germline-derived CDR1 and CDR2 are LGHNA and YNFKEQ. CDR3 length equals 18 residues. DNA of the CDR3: TGTGCCAGCAGCCAAGACGCCATGGGGCTAGCGGGGGAAGAGACCCAGTACTTC. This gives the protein CASSQDAMGLAGEETQYF.

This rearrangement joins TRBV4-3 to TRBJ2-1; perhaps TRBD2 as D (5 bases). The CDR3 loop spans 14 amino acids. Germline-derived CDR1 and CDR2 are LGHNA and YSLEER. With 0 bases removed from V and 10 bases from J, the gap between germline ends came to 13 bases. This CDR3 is CASSQESGAGEQFF. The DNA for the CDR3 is TGCGCCAGCAGCCAAGAGAGCGGCGCGGGCGAGCAGTTCTTC.

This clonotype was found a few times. The CDR3 spells CASSLADWGAEDTQYF. The CDR3, as DNA: TGTGCCAGCAGCTTAGCGGATTGGGGGGCGGAAGATACGCAGTATTTT. V is TRBV7-8 and J is TRBJ2-3; D is tentatively TRBD1 or TRBD2 (6 bases each). The germline CDR1 and CDR2 sequences are SGHVS and FQNEAQ. The CDR3 has 16 amino acids. V was clipped by 0 bases and J by 5 bases, with 15 bases between them.

The CDR3 sequence is CSVERGVGLYGYTF. The CDR3 nucleotides are TGCAGCGTTGAGAGGGGTGTGGGCCTTTATGGCTACACCTTC. The chain is built from TRBV29-1 and TRBJ1-2, with a tentative D call TRBD1 (5 bases). The germline V gene has CDR1 SQVTM and CDR2 ANQGSEA. V lost 3 bases to trimming and J lost 5 bases, with 16 bases between them. The CDR3 extends over 14 amino acids.

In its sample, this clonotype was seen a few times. CDR3 sequence reads: CAISDPGRGETQYF. In DNA form, the CDR3 reads TGTGCCATCAGTGATCCAGGACGAGGAGAGACCCAGTACTTC. The J gene is TRBJ2-5, the V gene TRBV10-3, with D uncertain. Germline V gives CDR1 ENHRY, CDR2 SYGVKD. Trimming stripped 3 bases from V and 4 bases from J, with 12 bases between. The CDR3 runs to 14 residues.

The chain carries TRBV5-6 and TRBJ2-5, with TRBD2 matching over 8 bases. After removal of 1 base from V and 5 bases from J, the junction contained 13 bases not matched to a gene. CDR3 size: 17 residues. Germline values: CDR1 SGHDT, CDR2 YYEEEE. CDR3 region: CASSLLSSGGSGETQYF. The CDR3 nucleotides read TGTGCCAGCAGCTTGTTGTCGAGCGGGGGCTCGGGGGAGACCCAGTACTTC.

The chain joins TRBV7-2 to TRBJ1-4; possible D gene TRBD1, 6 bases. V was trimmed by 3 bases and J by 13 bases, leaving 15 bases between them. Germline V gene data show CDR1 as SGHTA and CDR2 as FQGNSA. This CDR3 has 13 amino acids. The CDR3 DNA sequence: TGTGCCAGCAGCTTGCGAGGGGGAGGGGGACTGTTTTTT. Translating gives CASSLRGGGGLFF.

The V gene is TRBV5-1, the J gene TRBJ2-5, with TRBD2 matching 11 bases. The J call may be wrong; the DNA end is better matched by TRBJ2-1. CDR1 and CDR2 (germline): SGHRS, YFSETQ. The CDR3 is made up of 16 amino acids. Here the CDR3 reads CASSSFSGRGDNEQFF. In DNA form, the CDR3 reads TGCGCCAGCAGCTCCTTTAGCGGGAGGGGAGACAATGAGCAGTTCTTC.

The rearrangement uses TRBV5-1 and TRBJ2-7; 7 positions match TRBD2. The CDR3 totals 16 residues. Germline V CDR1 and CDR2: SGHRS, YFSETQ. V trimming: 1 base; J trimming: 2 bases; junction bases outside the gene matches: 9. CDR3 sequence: CASSLRSASGTYEQYF. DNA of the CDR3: TGCGCCAGCAGCTTGAGGTCGGCTAGCGGAACCTACGAGCAGTACTTC.

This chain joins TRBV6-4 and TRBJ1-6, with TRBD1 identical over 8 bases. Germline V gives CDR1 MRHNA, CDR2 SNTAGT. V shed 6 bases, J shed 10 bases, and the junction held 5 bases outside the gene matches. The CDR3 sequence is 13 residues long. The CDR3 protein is CASSETGVSPLHF. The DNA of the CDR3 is TGTGCCAGCAGCGAGACAGGGGTATCACCCCTCCACTTT.

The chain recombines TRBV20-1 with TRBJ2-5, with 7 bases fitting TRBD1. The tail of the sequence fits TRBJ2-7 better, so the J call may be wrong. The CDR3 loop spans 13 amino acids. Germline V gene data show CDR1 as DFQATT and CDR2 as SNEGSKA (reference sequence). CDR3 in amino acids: CSAGKTGNYEQYF. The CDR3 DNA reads TGCAGTGCTGGAAAGACAGGGAACTACGAGCAGTACTTC.

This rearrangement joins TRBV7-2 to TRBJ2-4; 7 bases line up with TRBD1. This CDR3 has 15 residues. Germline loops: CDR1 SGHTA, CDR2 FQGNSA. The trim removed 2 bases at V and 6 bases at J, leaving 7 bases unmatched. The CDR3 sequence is CASSLRRQGANIQYF. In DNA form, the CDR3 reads TGTGCCAGCAGCTTAAGAAGACAGGGCGCAAACATTCAGTACTTC. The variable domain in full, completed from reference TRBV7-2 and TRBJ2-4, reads GAGVSQSPSNKVTEKGKDVELRCDPISGHTALYWYRQSLGQGLEFLIYFQGNSAPDKSGLPSDRFSAERTGGSVSTLTIQRTQQEDSAVYLCASSLRRQGANIQYFGAGTRLSVL.

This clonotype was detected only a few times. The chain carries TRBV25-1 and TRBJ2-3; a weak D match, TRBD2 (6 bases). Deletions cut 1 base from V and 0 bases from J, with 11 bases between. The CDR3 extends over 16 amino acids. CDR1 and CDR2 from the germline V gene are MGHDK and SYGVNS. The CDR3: CASSESTGASTDTQYF. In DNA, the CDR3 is TGTGCCAGCAGTGAATCGACGGGAGCTAGCACAGATACGCAGTATTTT.

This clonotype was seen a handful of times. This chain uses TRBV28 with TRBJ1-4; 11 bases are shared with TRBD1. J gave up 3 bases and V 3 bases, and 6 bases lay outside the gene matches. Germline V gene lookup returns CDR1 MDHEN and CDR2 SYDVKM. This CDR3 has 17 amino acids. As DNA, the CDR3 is TGTGCCAGCAGTTTTCGGGACAGGGGGATATCTAATGAAAAACTGTTTTTT. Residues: CASSFRDRGISNEKLFF. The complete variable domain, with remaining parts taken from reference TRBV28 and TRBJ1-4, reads DVKVTQSSRYLVKRTGEKVFLECVQDMDHENMFWYRQDPGLGLRLIYFSYDVKMKEKGDIPEGYSVSREKKERFSLILESASTNQTSMYLCASSFRDRGISNEKLFFGSGTQLSVL.

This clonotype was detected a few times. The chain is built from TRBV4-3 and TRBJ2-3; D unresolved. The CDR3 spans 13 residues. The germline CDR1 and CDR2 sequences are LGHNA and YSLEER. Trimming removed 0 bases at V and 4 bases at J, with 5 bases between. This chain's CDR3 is CASSQEWSDTQYF. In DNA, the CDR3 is TGCGCCAGCAGCCAAGAGTGGTCAGATACGCAGTATTTT.

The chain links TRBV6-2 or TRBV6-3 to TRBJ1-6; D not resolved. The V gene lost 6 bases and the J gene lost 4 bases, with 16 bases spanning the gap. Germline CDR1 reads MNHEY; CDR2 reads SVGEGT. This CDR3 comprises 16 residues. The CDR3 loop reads CASRSSGPLYNSPLHF. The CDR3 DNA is TGTGCCAGCAGATCTTCCGGACCTTTATATAATTCACCCCTCCACTTT.

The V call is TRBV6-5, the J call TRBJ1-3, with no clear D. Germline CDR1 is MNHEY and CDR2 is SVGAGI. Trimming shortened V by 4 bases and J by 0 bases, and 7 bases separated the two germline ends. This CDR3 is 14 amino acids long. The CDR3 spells CASSLRDSGNTIYF. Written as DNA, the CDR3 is TGTGCCAGCAGTTTAAGGGACTCTGGAAACACCATATATTTT.

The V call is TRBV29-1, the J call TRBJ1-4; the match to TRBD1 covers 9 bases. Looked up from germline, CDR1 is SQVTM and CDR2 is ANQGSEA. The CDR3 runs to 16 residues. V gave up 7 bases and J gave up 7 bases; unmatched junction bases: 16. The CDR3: CSAATGGGLSGEKLFF. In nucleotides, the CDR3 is TGCAGCGCTGCGACAGGGGGAGGTTTGTCGGGTGAAAAACTGTTTTTT.

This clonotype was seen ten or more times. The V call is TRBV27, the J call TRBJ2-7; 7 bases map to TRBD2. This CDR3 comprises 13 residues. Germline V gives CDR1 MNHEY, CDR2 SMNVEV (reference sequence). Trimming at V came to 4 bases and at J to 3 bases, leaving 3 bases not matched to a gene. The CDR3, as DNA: TGTGCCAGCAGTTCCGGGGGGAGCTACGAGCAGTACTTC. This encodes CASSSGGSYEQYF.

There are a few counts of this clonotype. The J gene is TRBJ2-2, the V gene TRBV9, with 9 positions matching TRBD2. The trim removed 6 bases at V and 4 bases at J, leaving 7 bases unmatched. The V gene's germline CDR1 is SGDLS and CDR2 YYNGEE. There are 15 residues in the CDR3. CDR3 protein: CASTISGSGTGELFF. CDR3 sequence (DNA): TGTGCCAGCACCATTAGCGGGAGCGGCACCGGGGAGCTGTTTTTT. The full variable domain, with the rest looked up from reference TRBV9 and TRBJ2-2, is DSGVTQTPKHLITATGQRVTLRCSPRSGDLSVYWYQQSLDQGLQFLIQYYNGEERAKGNILERFSAQQFPDLHSELNLSSLELGDSALYFCASTISGSGTGELFFGEGSRLTVL.